This TCR beta chain was recovered during a study of blood T cell repertoires in COVID-19. As for the study in general: Specimens from acute and convalescent COVID-19 originated in the United States, Italy and Spain.

In the original analysis: Estimation of nucleated cell counts was performed using reference gene primer amplification. The method was immunoSEQ multiplex PCR; TCRdb's version includes in-frame clones alone and lacks a portion of them. The V and J calls and clone size come from that table; D and trimming were worked out from the DNA. The table has 100,000 to 150,000 clones, about 81% seen once. There are a few counts of this clone. Those who participated ranged in age from roughly 18 to 89 years and resided in roughly 26 US areas. The CDR3 contains 15 residues. Trimming cost V 7 bases and J 1 base; bases outside gene matches: 8. Germline V CDR1 and CDR2: MNHEY, SMNVEV (reference sequence).

The V and J genes are TRBV27 and TRBJ1-1, with TRBD1 matching over 8 bases. The clonotype originates from a man aged 35-49 years with acute COVID-19. Sequenced input: PBMCs or T cells enriched from blood (not recorded which). CDR3 coding DNA: TGTGCCAGCATCCCTCTGGGACAGGAGAACACTGAAGCTTTCTTT. Amino acid sequence: CASIPLGQENTEAFF.